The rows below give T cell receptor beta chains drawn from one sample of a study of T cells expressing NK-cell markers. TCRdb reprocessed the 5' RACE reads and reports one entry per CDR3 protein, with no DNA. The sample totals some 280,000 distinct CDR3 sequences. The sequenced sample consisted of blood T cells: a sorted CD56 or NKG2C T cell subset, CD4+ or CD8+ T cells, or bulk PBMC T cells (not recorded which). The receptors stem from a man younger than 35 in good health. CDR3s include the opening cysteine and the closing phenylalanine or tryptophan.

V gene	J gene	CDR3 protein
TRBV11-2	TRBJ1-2	CASSSLRRGIDGYTF
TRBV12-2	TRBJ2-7	CASRLPAGGAGGPEQYF
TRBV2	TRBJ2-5	CASKRRQETQYF
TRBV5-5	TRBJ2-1	CASSFQTFSGGGRNEQFF
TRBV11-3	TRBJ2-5	CASSTGTRLAGAETQYF
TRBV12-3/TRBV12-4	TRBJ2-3	CASTSKDYGDTQYF
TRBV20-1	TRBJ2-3	CSARSAGGDTQYF
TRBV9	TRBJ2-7	CASSPRLAFNEQYF
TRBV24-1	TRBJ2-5	CATSDLVRGTQYF
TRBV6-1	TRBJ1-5	CASKTGGSNQPQHF
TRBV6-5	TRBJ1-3	CASSYAGSSGNTIYF
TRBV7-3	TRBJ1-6	CASSSGGPLSPLHF
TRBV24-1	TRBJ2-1	CATSGLGSLEQFF
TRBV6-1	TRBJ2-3	CASSWDRGQGTQYF